A single sample is the source of the 13 T cell receptor beta chains below, sequenced in a study of T cells after yellow fever vaccination. TCRdb itself ran the 5' RACE reads through MiXCR, one entry per CDR3 protein. The sample lists some 340,000 distinct CDR3 sequences, about 10% occurring once. Source: CD4+ T cells sorted from PBMCs, taken 45 days after the yellow fever booster vaccination. The receptors were sampled from a man aged 18 to 29 who received the YFV17D yellow fever vaccine.

This chain uses TRBV4-3 with TRBJ2-2; no definite D call. V lost 0 bases to trimming and J lost 3 bases, with 8 bases between them. Per germline, CDR1 LGHNA and CDR2 YSLEER. CDR3 length: 15 residues. CDR3 loop: CASSQDSKYTGELFF. The DNA for the CDR3 is TGCGCCAGCAGCCAAGATAGCAAGTACACCGGGGAGCTGTTTTTT.

This clonotype was detected once. The chain recombines TRBV27 with TRBJ2-5, with unresolved D. The germline V gene encodes CDR1 MNHEY and CDR2 SMNVEV (reference sequence). Trimming pared 6 bases from V and 1 base from J, leaving 12 bases between. CDR3 length: 14 amino acids. The CDR3 reads CASRMGWSQETQYF. CDR3 in DNA: TGTGCCAGCAGGATGGGTTGGTCCCAAGAGACCCAGTACTTC.

This chain links TRBV6-6 with TRBJ2-5; 11 nucleotides align to TRBD2. V shed 0 bases, J shed 3 bases, and the junction held 6 bases outside the gene matches. Germline CDR1 reads MNHNY; CDR2 reads SVGAGI (reference sequence). This CDR3 is built from 17 residues. The CDR3 is CASSYSISGGGKETQYF. The CDR3 region has the DNA TGTGCCAGCAGTTACTCGATTAGCGGGGGGGGAAAAGAGACCCAGTACTTC.

This clonotype has more than one count but fewer than ten. The gene calls are TRBV21-1 and TRBJ2-5; the DNA was not compared with TRBD1, the D call given in the table. TRBV21-1 is recorded as a pseudogene. The CDR3 consists of 19 residues. The CDR3 here is CASSKVLARSDRITGTQYF. The CDR3 nucleotides are TGTGCCAGCAGCAAAGTCTTAGCTCGATCAGACAGAATCACAGGAACCCAGTACTTC.

This clonotype was counted a few times. The gene calls are TRBV27 and TRBJ1-1; the match to TRBD1 covers 7 bases. Germline CDR1 is MNHEY and CDR2 is SMNVEV (reference sequence). The CDR3 has 15 residues. Trimming at V came to 7 bases and at J to 0 bases, leaving 8 bases not matched to a gene. CDR3 loop: CASTPDRLLNTEAFF. The DNA of the CDR3 is TGTGCCAGCACCCCGGACAGGCTACTGAACACTGAAGCTTTCTTT.

This clonotype was counted many times. The J gene is TRBJ1-2, the V gene TRBV7-2; D might be TRBD1 (5 bases). CDR3 length: 14 amino acids. Trimming stripped 5 bases from V and 6 bases from J, with 16 bases between. The germline V gene encodes CDR1 SGHTA and CDR2 FQGNSA. As DNA, the CDR3 is TGTGCCAGCAGCCCGCCGGGCAGGGTAAATGGCTACACCTTC. It codes for CASSPPGRVNGYTF. The entire variable domain, with the rest obtained from reference TRBV7-2 and TRBJ1-2, is as follows: GAGVSQSPSNKVTEKGKDVELRCDPISGHTALYWYRQSLGQGLEFLIYFQGNSAPDKSGLPSDRFSAERTGGSVSTLTIQRTQQEDSAVYLCASSPPGRVNGYTFGSGTRLTVV.

A word on this clonotype: A much larger clone lies one base from this, so it may be a read error. The CDR3 DNA reads as TGCGTCAGCAGCCATGGACAGGGGGACACAGATACGCAGTATTTT. It translates to CVSSHGQGDTDTQYF. The chain couples TRBV5-1 to TRBJ2-3; 10 nucleotides line up with TRBD1. There are 15 residues in the CDR3. Germline-derived CDR1 and CDR2 are SGHRS and YFSETQ. Full variable domain (outside the CDR3, taken from reference TRBV5-1 and TRBJ2-3): KAGVTQTPRYLIKTRGQQVTLSCSPISGHRSVSWYQQTPGQGLQFLFEYFSETQRNKGNFPGRFSGRQFSNSRSEMNVSTLELGDSALYLCVSSHGQGDTDTQYFGPGTRLTVL.

The CDR3 sequence: CASSPMPQGRLSEKLFF. The CDR3 nucleotides read TGCGCCAGCAGCCCGATGCCCCAGGGGAGGCTCAGTGAAAAACTGTTTTTT. The V gene is TRBV4-1, the J gene TRBJ1-4, with a weak D call TRBD1 (6 bases). CDR1 and CDR2 from the germline V gene are MGHRA and YSYEKL. Trimming took 4 bases from V and 7 from J, leaving 22 bases between them. CDR3 length: 17 amino acids.

This chain uses TRBV6-5 with TRBJ1-2; TRBD1 might be the D (5 bases). The CDR3 is made up of 16 amino acids. The V end was cut by 2 bases, the J end by 3 bases, with 16 bases between. From germline, CDR1 is MNHEY and CDR2 SVGAGI. The CDR3 is CASSYGDPNGDYGYTF. The CDR3 DNA is TGTGCCAGCAGTTACGGGGACCCCAATGGGGACTATGGCTACACCTTC.

This clonotype turned up a few times. This chain connects TRBV7-9 to TRBJ2-7, with D perhaps matching TRBD1 or TRBD2 (5 bases each). Germline V gives CDR1 SEHNR, CDR2 FQNEAQ (reference sequence). V was pared by 5 bases and J by 2 bases, with 10 bases between. The CDR3 runs 13 residues. CDR3 loop: CASSRRDAYEQYF. Here the CDR3 DNA reads TGTGCCAGCAGCCGCCGGGACGCCTACGAGCAGTACTTC. The entire variable domain, with the rest obtained from reference TRBV7-9 and TRBJ2-7, is as follows: DTGVSQNPRHKITKRGQNVTFRCDPISEHNRLYWYRQTLGQGPEFLTYFQNEAQLEKSRLLSDRFSAERPKGSFSTLEIQRTEQGDSAMYLCASSRRDAYEQYFGPGTRLTVT.

The sample holds many counts of this clonotype. The CDR3 sequence: CASKDPDTEAFF. DNA of the CDR3: TGTGCCAGCAAAGACCCGGACACTGAAGCTTTCTTT. The V gene is TRBV6-2 or TRBV6-3, the J gene TRBJ1-1; D uncertain. The V end was cut by 7 bases, the J end by 3 bases, with 9 bases between. CDR3 length equals 12 residues. From germline, CDR1 is MNHEY and CDR2 SVGEGT.

The J gene is TRBJ1-4, the V gene TRBV24-1; 7 nucleotides line up with TRBD1. The ends lost 4 bases at V and 8 bases at J; junction bases unmatched: 9. Looked up from germline, CDR1 is KGHDR and CDR2 is SFDVKD. This CDR3 region has 15 residues. The CDR3 coding sequence is TGTGCCACCAGTGAATTGACAGGGTGGAAGGAAAAACTGTTTTTT. Translating gives CATSELTGWKEKLFF.

This clonotype has just a few counts. This chain uses TRBV7-8 with TRBJ1-1, with D uncertain. CDR1 SGHVS and CDR2 FQNEAQ come from the germline V gene. V was clipped by 5 bases and J by 8 bases, with 12 bases between them. This CDR3 is 12 amino acids long. The DNA of the CDR3 is TGTGCCAGCAGCCTCCGCAGTGGGGAAGCTTTCTTT. This codes for CASSLRSGEAFF.